The entry that follows covers one T cell receptor beta chain sequence. The target of this receptor is not known. Compared with germline, one end of the junction differs, possibly owing to a read error. This entry is derived from a study of shared clonotypes between healthy human individuals (dated by TCRdb to about 2020). For context, the study as a whole: The cohort included a few men and a couple of women between 18 and 49 years of age. Blood TCR repertoires of a handful of healthy adults were deeply sequenced to estimate repertoire size and the extent of clonotype sharing between individuals. To increase sequencing depth and limit assay-specific biases, TCR repertoire library preparation and sequencing were carried out by different laboratories using diverse techniques. Per donor, leukapheresis produced somewhere between about 0.85 and 8.9 billion PBMCs. What the research found in general, with its limitations: Based on pairwise subsampling, the degree of clonotype sharing among donors was expected to be affected by sequencing depth. Because the study included only a small number of donors, the genetic and exposure-history diversity represented was limited. Sampling was restricted to blood, and TCR repertoires in tissues likely differ from the TCR repertoires found in blood.

The donors were healthy, HIV-negative adults with no recently reported acute infections or vaccinations. Every donor was a Caucasian adult living in Nashville, Tennessee, USA. For unsorted samples, tens of millions of PBMCs were counted and genomic DNA was extracted with the QIAamp DNA Blood Mini kit. Blood was collected by leukapheresis, and PBMCs were isolated by Ficoll-Histopaque density gradient centrifugation and then cryopreserved in liquid nitrogen vapor phase. TCR CDR3 regions were amplified from genomic DNA by multiplex PCR using the deep immunoSEQ assay. Genomic DNA extracted from each cell subset was distributed evenly over all wells of several immunoSEQ 96-well plates, and each plate served as one replicate. For unsorted PBMC, 250 to 350 ng genomic DNA, equal to approximately 30,000 T cell genomes, was loaded into each replicate PCR. Ten immunoSEQ deep assay plates were used to sequence the unsorted PBMC genomic DNA. Purified libraries were quantified with a Qubit 3.0 fluorometer, sized on a Bioanalyzer 2100, and re-quantified with the KAPA Library Quantification kit. A separate single-read 150-cycle Illumina NextSeq 550 flow cell was used to sequence each immunoSEQ 96-well plate. In the paper's pipeline: The immunoSEQ output contained only junctional sequences without quality scores, so filtering could not match that applied to full-length reads. Sequences were annotated with PyIR, a Python wrapper for IgBLAST v1.9, using IMGT germline references to assign V/J genes and CDR3. Reads were filtered out if the reads had weak V/J assignments (E-value above 1e-6), no CDR3, stop codons, out-of-frame junctions, or ambiguous translated residues. V3J clonotypes were defined by identical inferred V gene, J gene, and CDR3 amino acid sequence. The percentage overlap between two repertoires was calculated by dividing the number of shared unique clonotypes by the size of the smaller repertoire. RTK rarefaction, the Chao1 estimator, and Recon v2.1 estimates of unobserved clonotypes were used to assess repertoire richness. TCRdb took over this immuneACCESS table, retaining in-frame rearrangements with V and J assigned. Such tables are incomplete; in checked studies, under half of the missing clones stem from an unresolved V gene, and the remainder is unexplained. V, J and clone size were drawn from that table, and D and trimming were deduced from the DNA. The sample profile shows approximately 500,000 clones; 60% to 80% of them were found once. The top ten clones comprise 12% of the sample.

The CDR3 runs 12 residues from the cysteine to the phenylalanine. Only the CDR3 portion is preserved as DNA: 36 bases, with reading frame beginning at the first base. For CDR1 and CDR2, the germline V gene lists MNHEY and SVGAGI. The sequencing input was PBMCs. The receptor was derived from a woman between 40 and 50 years old in good health. Some clones in this sample may be carry-over from other donors' samples. The sequence joins TRBV6-5 to TRBJ1-1; too little of a D gene remains to name it. The CDR3 amino acid sequence is: CATKPWPGEAFF. The nucleotides read TGCGCCACCAAACCCTGGCCGGGTGAAGCTTTCTTT.